A selection of T cell receptor beta chains follows, all from one sample in a study of cytomegalovirus exposure and HLA in healthy donors. The table came from immunoSEQ multiplex PCR; TCRdb's copy has only in-frame clones and leaves some out. The data show about 160,000 clones, roughly nine tenths seen once. Material for sequencing was PBMCs. All receptors come from a woman younger than 45 in good health and CMV-seronegative. Each CDR3 is given with its conserved first and last residue. D genes are given only for firm matches. Size is stated for part of the rows, as once, few or many counts, or as a class when the clone is expanded.

>-|-|15|TRBV7-9|TRBJ2-7
TGTGCCAGCAGCTTAGTTTCACTTTCCTCCTACGAGCAGTACTTC
CASSLVSLSSYEQYF
>-|-|20|TRBV4-1|TRBJ2-6
TGCGCCAGCAGCCAAGATCAGGTCCCAGGGGAGGGGACCGGGGCCAACGTCCTGACTTTC
CASSQDQVPGEGTGANVLTF
>-|-|14|TRBV18|TRBJ1-4
TGTGCCAGCTCACCACAACAGGGCGCGCAAAAACTGTTTTTT
CASSPQQGAQKLFF
>few|TRBD2|12|TRBV7-9|TRBJ2-7
TGTGCCAGCAGCCGCGGGAGCTACGAGCAGTACTTC
CASSRGSYEQYF
>-|-|11|TRBV29-1|TRBJ2-7
TGCAGCGGCCGGTGGGGCTACGAGCAGTACTTC
CSGRWGYEQYF
>-|TRBD2|19|TRBV7-2|TRBJ2-5
TGTGCCAGCAGCTTATATGTGCTAGCGGGGGGTGGATACCAAGAGACCCAGTACTTC
CASSLYVLAGGGYQETQYF
>-|TRBD2|15|TRBV7-6|TRBJ2-7
TGTGCCAGCAGCTCCCGGACTAGCGGGAGTGGCGAGCAGTACTTC
CASSSRTSGSGEQYF
>once|TRBD1|12|TRBV7-9|TRBJ2-7
TGTGCCAGCAGCTTAGACGGGACAGGACTTTACTTC
CASSLDGTGLYF
>-|-|14|TRBV4-1|TRBJ1-2
TGCGCCAGCAGCCAAGTAGGAGCTAACTATGGCTACACCTTC
CASSQVGANYGYTF
>-|-|16|TRBV7-9|TRBJ2-7
TGTGCCAGCAGCTTAGGGGGGCTCCGTATATCGTACGAGCAGTACTTC
CASSLGGLRISYEQYF
>-|-|15|TRBV7-8|TRBJ1-1
TGTGCCAGCAGCTTATTGACCAGGGCTAACACTGAAGCTTTCTTT
CASSLLTRANTEAFF
>-|TRBD1|20|TRBV7-6|TRBJ1-2
TGTGCCAGCAGCCTAGGACAGGGGGGCAAGAAGAGTTCACTTAACTATGGCTACACCTTC
CASSLGQGGKKSSLNYGYTF
>-|TRBD2|17|TRBV5-1|TRBJ2-7
TGCGCCAGCAGCGCGACGGGGCGCGGGGGGGGCTCCTACGAGCAGTACTTC
CASSATGRGGGSYEQYF
>-|-|15|TRBV15|TRBJ1-2
TGTGCCACCAGCACCGAGAACAGTCCTAACTATGGCTACACCTTC
CATSTENSPNYGYTF
>-|TRBD1|12|TRBV30|TRBJ2-7
TGTGCCTGGGACAGGGGTGGCGGCGAGCAGTACTTC
CAWDRGGGEQYF
>medium-sized|-|14|TRBV13|TRBJ1-2
TGTGCCAGCAGCTTACGGGGACTAATCGGTGGCTACACCTTC
CASSLRGLIGGYTF
>-|-|11|TRBV20-1|TRBJ2-7
TGCAGTGCTAGAGGGCTACTTGAGCAGTACTTC
CSARGLLEQYF
>-|TRBD1|15|TRBV27|TRBJ2-6
TGTGCCAGCAGATATCAGGGGGCTGGGGCCAACGTCCTGACTTTC
CASRYQGAGANVLTF
>-|-|14|TRBV4-1|TRBJ2-7
TGCGCCAGCAGCCAAGATTCGGGCCCTAGAGAGCAGTACTTC
CASSQDSGPREQYF
>many|-|17|TRBV5-6|TRBJ2-2
TGTGCCAGCAGCTTGACGCCCGAGGGTGGGAACACCGGGGAGCTGTTTTTT
CASSLTPEGGNTGELFF
>medium-sized|-|13|TRBV27|TRBJ2-1
TGTGCCAGCAGAAGGGGGAGTGGCAATGAGCAGTTCTTC
CASRRGSGNEQFF
>-|TRBD2|15|TRBV28|TRBJ2-5
TGTGCCAGCAGACCTAGCGGGAGGTCTGGAGAGACCCAGTACTTC
CASRPSGRSGETQYF
>-|-|14|TRBV21-1|TRBJ2-1
TGTGCCAGCACCTCTGAGGACAGGGAGGGTGAGCAGTTCTTC
CASTSEDREGEQFF
>-|-|13|TRBV6-5|TRBJ2-7
TGTGCCAGCTCTCGGGGGGCAGAGAACGAGCAGTACTTC
CASSRGAENEQYF
>-|TRBD1|16|TRBV29-1|TRBJ1-2
TGCAGCGCTTCCACAGTCGGACAGGGGCCAGGCTATGGCTACACCTTC
CSASTVGQGPGYGYTF
>-|TRBD1|14|TRBV5-1|TRBJ2-7
TGCGCCAGCAGCTTGGAGGGACAGCCTTACGAGCAGTACTTC
CASSLEGQPYEQYF
>-|-|12|TRBV5-1|TRBJ2-1
TGCGCCAGCAGCCCACGATACAATGAGCAGTTCTTC
CASSPRYNEQFF
>-|-|17|TRBV27|TRBJ1-6
TGTGCCAGCAGGCCTGGTGGGGGAAGCTCCTATAATTCACCCCTCCACTTT
CASRPGGGSSYNSPLHF
>-|-|12|TRBV14|TRBJ1-5
TGTGCCAGCCGGGGGACTAATCAGCCCCAGCATTTT
CASRGTNQPQHF
>many|TRBD1|14|TRBV7-9|TRBJ1-1
TGTGCCAGCAGTTCATCAGGGGGCTCGGCTGAAGCTTTCTTT
CASSSSGGSAEAFF
>-|-|13|TRBV6-1|TRBJ1-1
TGTGCCAGCAGTGAAATCCGGGGCGGCGAAGCTTTCTTT
CASSEIRGGEAFF